The 30 T cell receptor beta chains below come from one sample, sequenced in a study of T cells after yellow fever vaccination. TCRdb reprocessed the 5' RACE reads with MiXCR, giving one entry per CDR3 protein. The profile covers approximately 250,000 distinct CDR3 sequences, with approximately 6.8% appearing a single time and around 1% taken by the ten largest. The sequences come from CD4+ T cells sorted from PBMCs, collected on the day of the yellow fever booster vaccination. These receptors were obtained from a man aged 25 to 40 who received the YFV17D yellow fever vaccine.

This rearrangement joins TRBV3-1 to TRBJ1-2, with no clear D. CDR1 LGHDT and CDR2 YNNKEL come from the germline V gene (reference sequence). CDR3 length: 12 amino acids. Trimming pared 2 bases from V and 4 bases from J, leaving 5 bases between. The CDR3 region is CASSQRSYGYTF. The CDR3, as DNA: TGTGCCAGCAGCCAACGGTCCTATGGCTACACCTTC.

V gene TRBV25-1 combines with J gene TRBJ2-1, with D possibly being TRBD2 (6 bases). CDR1 is MGHDK, CDR2 SYGVNS, per germline. The CDR3 has 16 amino acids. The V and J ends lost 1 base and 5 bases respectively, with 15 bases between them. The CDR3 spells CASSELGLKGNNEQFF. CDR3 DNA sequence: TGTGCCAGCAGTGAATTAGGACTAAAGGGGAACAATGAGCAGTTCTTC.

There are many counts of this clonotype. The CDR3 loop reads CASRPWGGTDTQYF. CDR3 in DNA: TGTGCCAGCAGGCCATGGGGGGGCACAGATACGCAGTATTTT. The chain combines TRBV28 with TRBJ2-3; a weak D match, TRBD2 (6 bases). This CDR3 spans 14 amino acids. Trimming removed 6 bases at V and 1 base at J, with 11 bases between. Germline values: CDR1 MDHEN, CDR2 SYDVKM.

This clonotype was seen many times. The chain couples TRBV7-9 to TRBJ2-3; 9 bases fit TRBD2. The CDR3 consists of 15 residues. Trimming took 5 bases from V and 3 from J; bases not matched to a gene: 6. Germline V gene lookup returns CDR1 SEHNR and CDR2 FQNEAQ (reference sequence). CDR3 amino acids: CASSATSGRTDTQYF. The CDR3 nucleotides read TGTGCCAGCAGCGCGACTAGCGGAAGAACAGATACGCAGTATTTT.

This clonotype was counted between two and nine times. The chain joins TRBV5-5 to TRBJ2-3, with a tentative D call TRBD2 (6 bases). The V gene lost 6 bases and the J gene lost 3 bases, with 14 bases spanning the gap. The CDR3 has 14 amino acids. Per the germline V gene, CDR1 is SGHKS and CDR2 is YYEKEE (reference sequence). The CDR3 sequence is CASKASDITDTQYF. The CDR3 DNA sequence: TGTGCCAGCAAAGCTAGCGACATTACAGATACGCAGTATTTT.

This clonotype was counted a few times. V and J are TRBV9 and TRBJ2-3; 10 bases are shared with TRBD2. CDR1 and CDR2 from the germline V gene are SGDLS and YYNGEE. V dropped 4 bases and J dropped 5; count of bases not matched to a gene: 4. The CDR3 loop spans 14 amino acids. CDR3 sequence: CASSTGLAIDTQYF. CDR3 in DNA: TGTGCCAGCAGCACGGGACTAGCGATAGATACGCAGTATTTT.

The rearrangement joins TRBV12-3 or TRBV12-4 to TRBJ2-7; D remains ambiguous. The V end was cut by 8 bases, the J end by 5 bases, with 19 bases between. This CDR3 is built from 14 residues. The CDR3 DNA reads as TGTGCCAGCTCCCGTAGGGATTTAGGTAACGAGCAGTACTTC. Translation gives CASSRRDLGNEQYF.

This clonotype showed up many times. The V call is TRBV29-1, the J call TRBJ2-3; D might be TRBD1 (6 bases). Trimming cost V 3 bases and J 6 bases, with 13 bases left between them. The CDR3 spans 13 residues. CDR1 SQVTM and CDR2 ANQGSEA come from the germline V gene. CDR3 DNA sequence: TGCAGCGTTGAGGTAGCAAGGGGGGATACGCAGTATTTT. Translating gives CSVEVARGDTQYF.

In this sample, this clonotype turned up a few times. This chain joins TRBV18 and TRBJ2-7, with 12 bases lining up with TRBD1. The CDR3 length is 16 residues. Germline CDR1 is KGHSH and CDR2 is LQKENI. V shed 2 bases and J 7 bases; nucleotides not matched to a gene: 9. CDR3: CASSPFSGTGGAEQYF. The CDR3 DNA reads TGTGCCAGCTCACCATTCTCCGGGACAGGGGGCGCAGAGCAGTACTTC.

This clonotype was counted at least ten times. J is TRBJ2-3 and V is TRBV5-1, with 10 bases matching TRBD1. Germline V gives CDR1 SGHRS, CDR2 YFSETQ. The CDR3 is made up of 16 amino acids. Losses at the gene ends were 4 bases for V and 1 base for J; bases not matched to a gene: 6. The CDR3 loop reads CASSQTGTGGTDTQYF. DNA for the CDR3: TGCGCCAGCAGCCAAACCGGGACAGGGGGCACAGATACGCAGTATTTT.

This clonotype has just a few counts. V is TRBV6-5 and J is TRBJ1-3; D unresolved. The V end was cut by 5 bases, the J end by 5 bases, with 4 bases between. CDR1 is MNHEY and CDR2 is SVGAGI in the germline V gene. This CDR3 contains 11 residues. CDR3 residues: CASSSRNTIYF. CDR3 bases: TGTGCCAGCAGTAGCCGAAACACCATATATTTT.

This clonotype was counted ten times or more. The chain employs TRBV20-1 and TRBJ2-7; D gene unclear. Germline V gene data show CDR1 as DFQATT and CDR2 as SNEGSKA (reference sequence). The CDR3 is made up of 11 amino acids. With 6 bases removed from V and 2 bases from J, the gap between germline ends came to 8 bases. CDR3: CSASKAYEQYF. Written as DNA, the CDR3 is TGCAGTGCCAGCAAAGCCTACGAGCAGTACTTC.

This clonotype was counted ten times or more. The V call is TRBV7-2, the J call TRBJ2-1; possibly TRBD2 for D (6 bases). V lost 2 bases to trimming and J lost 2 bases, with 10 bases between them. In germline, CDR1 is SGHTA, CDR2 FQGNSA. The CDR3 runs 15 residues. The CDR3 sequence: CASSLSGATYNEQFF. DNA for the CDR3: TGTGCCAGCAGCTTATCGGGAGCCACCTACAATGAGCAGTTCTTC. The entire variable domain, with the rest obtained from reference TRBV7-2 and TRBJ2-1, is as follows: GAGVSQSPSNKVTEKGKDVELRCDPISGHTALYWYRQSLGQGLEFLIYFQGNSAPDKSGLPSDRFSAERTGGSVSTLTIQRTQQEDSAVYLCASSLSGATYNEQFFGPGTRLTVL.

The sample holds a few counts of this clonotype. The chain recombines TRBV5-8 with TRBJ1-5; D gene unclear. V was trimmed by 0 bases and J by 0 bases, leaving 7 bases between them. The CDR3 extends over 15 amino acids. Germline loops: CDR1 SGHTS, CDR2 YDEGEE. CDR3 in DNA: TGTGCCAGCAGCTTGGGAGGGTTTAGCAATCAGCCCCAGCATTTT. It specifies CASSLGGFSNQPQHF.

This rearrangement joins TRBV20-1 to TRBJ2-1, with 9 bases fitting TRBD2. Trimming removed 3 bases from V and 5 bases from J; junction bases left unmatched: 5. The length of the CDR3 is 14 residues. CDR1 is DFQATT and CDR2 is SNEGSKA in the germline V gene (reference sequence). As DNA, the CDR3 is TGCAGTGCTAGGCCTAGCGGGAATAACAATGAGCAGTTCTTC. Its translation is CSARPSGNNNEQFF.

The table lists this clonotype with a few counts. The chain carries TRBV27 and TRBJ1-5; no reliable D call. The length of the CDR3 is 16 residues. Per germline, CDR1 MNHEY and CDR2 SMNVEV (reference sequence). The V end lost 6 bases, the J end lost 7 bases, and 22 bases lay between the germline ends. The CDR3 loop is CASSPSSGTLRQPQHF. CDR3 DNA: TGTGCCAGCAGCCCTTCCTCCGGAACTCTAAGGCAGCCCCAGCATTTT.

Regarding this clonotype: This may come from a read error, since a much larger clone is one base off. The V and J genes are TRBV6-5 and TRBJ2-5, with 7 positions matching TRBD2. Germline V gives CDR1 MNHEY, CDR2 SVGAGI. This CDR3 comprises 14 residues. The CDR3 region is CASCYSGRQETQYF. CDR3 sequence (DNA): TGTGCCAGCTGTTACTCCGGGAGGCAAGAGACCCAGTACTTC.

This clonotype was detected ten times or more. The chain is built from TRBV21-1 and TRBJ2-7; the DNA was not compared with TRBD1, the D call given in the table. TRBV21-1 is a documented pseudogene. CDR3 length equals 14 residues. DNA for the CDR3: TGTGCCAGCGGAAGAGGTGGGGGAAACTACGAGCAGTACTTC. This sequence encodes CASGRGGGNYEQYF.

This clonotype was detected only a few times. The chain has TRBV30 and TRBJ2-5; D call uncertain. The V gene lost 3 bases and the J gene lost 1 base, with 9 bases spanning the gap. From germline, CDR1 is GTSNPN and CDR2 SVGIG (reference sequence). This CDR3 is 13 amino acids long. Written as DNA, the CDR3 is TGTGCCTGGAGCGCGTCAGTCCAAGAGACCCAGTACTTC. Translation gives CAWSASVQETQYF.

There are many counts of this clonotype. This chain links TRBV20-1 with TRBJ2-3; 7 nucleotides match TRBD1. The junction had 3 bases not matched to a gene; V was cut back by 3 bases and J by 6 bases. Germline lookup yields CDR1 DFQATT and CDR2 SNEGSKA (reference sequence). The length of the CDR3 is 12 residues. CDR3 amino acids: CSASKGADTQYF. CDR3 nucleotides: TGCAGTGCTAGTAAGGGGGCGGATACGCAGTATTTT.

In its sample, this clonotype was seen a few times. The chain is built from TRBV6-2 or TRBV6-3 and TRBJ1-1, with D unclear. The CDR3 runs 14 residues. Germline loops: CDR1 MNHEY, CDR2 SVGEGT. Trimming pared 5 bases from V and 7 bases from J, leaving 17 bases between. The CDR3 loop is CASSTPSRTLEAFF. CDR3 in DNA: TGTGCCAGCAGTACCCCCTCCCGCACCCTTGAAGCTTTCTTT.

This clonotype showed up just a few times. The chain links TRBV9 to TRBJ2-1, with TRBD2 as a possible D gene (6 bases). Germline values: CDR1 SGDLS, CDR2 YYNGEE. Trimming stripped 6 bases from V and 5 bases from J, with 15 bases between. The CDR3 is 14 amino acids. As DNA, the CDR3 is TGTGCCAGCACCCCAATTAGCGGTAACAATGAGCAGTTCTTC. It encodes CASTPISGNNEQFF. Supplemented by reference TRBV9 and TRBJ2-1, the full variable domain reads DSGVTQTPKHLITATGQRVTLRCSPRSGDLSVYWYQQSLDQGLQFLIQYYNGEERAKGNILERFSAQQFPDLHSELNLSSLELGDSALYFCASTPISGNNEQFFGPGTRLTVL.

The chain has TRBV7-2 and TRBJ1-5, with 7 bases fitting TRBD1. Germline trimming cut 3 bases from V and 6 bases from J; bases unmatched to any gene: 5. CDR1 and CDR2 (germline): SGHTA, FQGNSA. The CDR3 length is 14 residues. The CDR3 loop reads CASSFLQGGQPQHF. The CDR3 coding sequence is TGTGCCAGCAGCTTCCTTCAGGGGGGTCAGCCCCAGCATTTT.

This clonotype was counted many times. This chain joins TRBV6-5 and TRBJ2-7; TRBD2 agrees at 7 bases. Unmatched junction bases numbered 9, after V lost 5 bases and J lost 2 bases. The CDR3 contains 15 residues. The V gene's germline CDR1 is MNHEY and CDR2 SVGAGI. CDR3 bases: TGTGCCAGCAGTCGGGAGCGGGGTGGCGCCTACGAGCAGTACTTC. It translates to CASSRERGGAYEQYF.

The sample holds a few counts of this clonotype. The CDR3 spells CASSIMGQLQFF. As DNA, the CDR3 is TGTGCCAGTAGTATAATGGGACAGTTGCAGTTCTTC. This chain joins TRBV19 and TRBJ2-1; 7 nucleotides line up with TRBD1. Trimming took 2 bases from V and 12 from J; bases not matched to a gene: 4. This CDR3 spans 12 amino acids. Germline values: CDR1 LNHDA, CDR2 SQIVND (reference sequence). Filled out from reference TRBV19 and TRBJ2-1, the complete variable domain reads DGGITQSPKYLFRKEGQNVTLSCEQNLNHDAMYWYRQDPGQGLRLIYYSQIVNDFQKGDIAEGYSVSREKKESFPLTVTSAQKNPTAFYLCASSIMGQLQFFGPGTRLTVL.

This clonotype was found many times. The V call is TRBV20-1, the J call TRBJ2-3; D is uncertain. CDR1 is DFQATT, CDR2 SNEGSKA, per germline (reference sequence). Trimming took 6 bases from V and 2 from J, leaving 9 bases between them. CDR3 size: 12 residues. CDR3 bases: TGCAGTGCGGTGGTCTCCACAGATACGCAGTATTTT. This gives the protein CSAVVSTDTQYF.

This clonotype has just a few counts. The CDR3 region is CASSPLTDSYEQYF. CDR3 DNA sequence: TGTGCCAGCTCTCCTTTGACTGACTCCTACGAGCAGTACTTC. This chain uses TRBV18 with TRBJ2-7, with D uncertain. The CDR3 runs 14 residues. V was shortened by 6 bases and J by 0 bases, with 12 bases between the two germline ends. Germline V gene sequence: CDR1 KGHSH, CDR2 LQKENI.

CDR3 loop: CASSSLGVEQYF. CDR3 nucleotides: TGTGCCAGTAGTAGCCTCGGGGTCGAGCAGTACTTC. V is TRBV19 and J is TRBJ2-7, with D perhaps matching TRBD2 (5 bases). CDR1 and CDR2 from the germline V gene are LNHDA and SQIVND (reference sequence). The ends were cut back, 4 bases at V and 6 bases at J, with 10 bases in the middle. CDR3 length equals 12 residues.

This clonotype has just a few counts. The chain is built from TRBV7-9 and TRBJ1-1; D gene ambiguous. Trimming cost V 5 bases and J 2 bases, with 9 bases left between them. Germline CDR1 reads SEHNR; CDR2 reads FQNEAQ (reference sequence). The CDR3 consists of 13 residues. CDR3 in DNA: TGTGCCAGCAGCCGTTACGAAAACACTGAAGCTTTCTTT. Encoded protein: CASSRYENTEAFF.

The chain has TRBV6-2 or TRBV6-3 and TRBJ1-1; 8 bases line up with TRBD1. After removal of 5 bases from V and 0 bases from J, the junction contained 11 bases not matched to a gene. Germline values: CDR1 MNHEY, CDR2 SVGEGT. The CDR3 runs 17 residues. The CDR3 DNA is TGTGCCAGCAGTGAGGGACAGGCCTATAATTTGAACACTGAAGCTTTCTTT. This translates into CASSEGQAYNLNTEAFF.